This T cell receptor beta chain came from a study of Graves' ophthalmopathy and Graves' hyperthyroidism. Of note for this clonotype: A much larger clonotype is one base distant, so this may be a read error.

Amplified material comprised TCR beta CDR3 regions derived from RNA transcripts. RT-PCR with HTBI primers came first, then second-round multiplex PCR. TCRdb redid the calling of the multiplex PCR reads with MiXCR, one entry per CDR3 protein. Of about 640,000 distinct CDR3 sequences listed, under 50% were seen once; the top ten hold more than 2.5%. The source material was peripheral blood. This TCR derives from an adult man with Graves' ophthalmopathy.

This CDR3 is CATSEQDSNQPRHF. In DNA form, the CDR3 reads TGTGCCACCAGTGAACAGGATAGCAATCAGCCCCGGCATTTT. The chain links TRBV24-1 to TRBJ1-5; a possible D gene is TRBD1 (5 bases). CDR3 length: 14 residues. Germline V lookup: CDR1 KGHDR, CDR2 SFDVKD.